This T cell receptor beta chain was recorded in a study of cytomegalovirus exposure and HLA in healthy donors. This CDR3 region has 14 residues. Germline CDR1 and CDR2: MNHNS and SASEGT. V shed 6 bases and J shed 3 bases, with 11 bases lying between them. Assay used: immunoSEQ multiplex PCR; TCRdb lists only in-frame clones, some missing. The data show 80,000 to 95,000 clones, 95% to 97% seen once. The chain employs TRBV6-1 and TRBJ2-2, with D perhaps TRBD1 (6 bases). The sample was PBMCs. The receptor was derived from a woman in her late teens or twenties in good health and CMV-seronegative. CDR3 nucleotide sequence: TGTGCCAGCAGAAGACAGGACTACACCGGGGAGCTGTTTTTT. It specifies CASRRQDYTGELFF.